This T cell receptor beta chain derives from a study of human T cells and chemical hapten exposure. Study-level information: Patch tests of 0.01% DPC on the upper back were read at 6 days. General observations from the study: Having alopecia, donors may respond immunologically unlike healthy people. TCRs at a frequency above 1 in 1000 stayed unchanged with DPC sensitization.

Each CDR3 protein gets one entry after TCRdb re-called the RACE reads with MiXCR. The sample yields tens of thousands of distinct CDR3 sequences, 6.5% to 8% seen once. As to this clonotype: Antigen unknown.

Losses at the gene ends were 1 base for V and 4 bases for J; bases not matched to a gene: 11. This CDR3 region has 18 residues. Germline V gives CDR1 LGHDT, CDR2 YNNKEL (reference sequence). Documented time point: patch test 2, 6 weeks after DPC sensitization. Treatment: therapeutic diphenylcyclopropenone sensitization with weekly scalp DPC. The source was whole blood, collected in connection with sensitization to the hapten diphenylcyclopropenone (DPC). The V and J genes are TRBV3-1 and TRBJ2-7; 12 nucleotides match TRBD2. This TCR derives from a young woman with alopecia areata. Some clones in this sample may be carry-over from other donors' samples. CDR3 in amino acids: CASSQASPGLAGSYEQYF. Here the CDR3 DNA reads TGTGCCAGCAGCCAAGCGAGTCCCGGACTAGCGGGAAGTTACGAGCAGTACTTC.